The T cell receptor (beta chain) under discussion was sequenced for a study of blood T cell repertoires in COVID-19. Study details: Acute and convalescent COVID-19 samples came from the United States, Italy and Spain. PBMCs, B-cell-depleted T cells, or T cells provided the cDNA or gDNA that made up the material.

Original analysis: Nucleated cell number was recorded as an estimate derived from reference gene primer amplification. Method: immunoSEQ multiplex PCR; TCRdb's copy keeps in-frame clones and lacks some. V, J and clone size are taken as reported in that table, and D and trimming were inferred from the DNA itself. Seen here are 75,000 to 100,000 clones, almost 85% observed once, and the top ten hold just over 20%. Germline CDR1 and CDR2: SGHTA and FQGTGA. V was clipped by 5 bases and J by 1 base, with 13 bases between them. The length of the CDR3 is 15 residues. This chain joins TRBV7-3 and TRBJ2-3; D possibly corresponds to TRBD1 (6 bases). Material: peripheral blood. The sequence was obtained from a human donor in a cohort sampled during active COVID-19. The DNA of the CDR3 is TGTGCCAGCAGCAAACAGGGAAGGGGCACAGATACGCAGTATTTT. Translating it yields CASSKQGRGTDTQYF.